The clone carrying this T cell receptor beta chain showed up many times. Its antigen is unknown. The read ends 3 residues early relative to the CDR3; the germline J gene fills the gap. Blood samples were heparinized, about 4.5 to 9 ml per donor. This sample was included in a study of T cell clonality in common variable immunodeficiency. V lost 6 bases to trimming and J lost 4 bases; unmatched junction nucleotides: 9. The CDR3 covers 13 residues. The germline CDR1 and CDR2 sequences are DFQATT and SNEGSKA (reference sequence). Profiled with immunoSEQ multiplex PCR; TCRdb holds only in-frame clones, not every one. The counts give fewer than 70,000 clones, none of them seen only once; approximately 1.6% is held by the top ten. Study-level findings and limits: CVID subjects showed higher TCRbeta clonality than healthy controls. In common variable immunodeficiency, TCR beta chains reportedly carried fewer deletions and N-nucleotide insertions. Patient heterogeneity in the CVID cohort limited correlations between repertoire features and clinical complications.

The TCR originated in a person aged 18-69 years in good health. V and J are TRBV20-1 and TRBJ2-7; TRBD1 aligns across 7 bases. What was sequenced was peripheral blood mononuclear cells. Here the CDR3 reads CSASPGQIYEQYF. The DNA read from the CDR3 is TGCAGTGCAAGCCCGGGACAGATATACGAG.